The 31 T cell receptor beta chains given below trace back to one sample, sequenced in a study of blood T cell repertoires in COVID-19. Measured with immunoSEQ multiplex PCR; TCRdb has only the in-frame clones, and not every one. The sample has 350,000 to 450,000 clones; less than 85% are singletons. Sequencing was performed on peripheral blood. All receptors come from a woman aged 18-29 years with acute or convalescent COVID-19.

The V call is TRBV28, the J call TRBJ1-5; tentatively, D is TRBD1 (6 bases). The germline CDR1 and CDR2 sequences are MDHEN and SYDVKM. This CDR3 has 14 amino acids. V lost 6 bases and J 3 bases, leaving 12 bases between the germline ends. The CDR3 bases are TGTGCCAGCAGCCAAGACAGGCCCAATCAGCCCCAGCATTTT. Encoded protein: CASSQDRPNQPQHF.

This chain connects TRBV9 to TRBJ1-1; 9 bases agree with TRBD1. J was trimmed by 0 bases and V by 3 bases; bases with no gene match: 3. Germline CDR1 SGDLS, CDR2 YYNGEE. The CDR3 runs 15 residues. DNA of the CDR3: TGTGCCAGCAGCGGGGACAGGGCGGTGAACACTGAAGCTTTCTTT. Protein sequence: CASSGDRAVNTEAFF.

This chain uses TRBV4-1 with TRBJ2-2, with a weak D call TRBD1 (6 bases). Per germline, CDR1 MGHRA and CDR2 YSYEKL. The CDR3 sequence is 15 residues long. The V and J ends lost 8 bases and 3 bases respectively, with 16 bases between them. The CDR3 DNA follows: TGCGCCAGCCTGAGGGTACCAGGGGACACCGGGGAGCTGTTTTTT. Translating gives CASLRVPGDTGELFF.

Only one count was recorded for this clone. Other DNA sequences in this sample translate to the same CDR3. This chain's CDR3 is CASSAGQGDYEQYF. The CDR3 coding sequence is TGTGCCAGCAGCGCGGGACAGGGAGATTACGAGCAGTACTTC. The V and J genes are TRBV9 and TRBJ2-7; TRBD1 matches at 9 bases. The germline gives CDR1 SGDLS, CDR2 YYNGEE. Unmatched junction bases numbered 5, after V lost 3 bases and J lost 4 bases. The CDR3 is 14 residues long.

V and J are TRBV18 and TRBJ1-5, with D unresolved. Trimming removed 0 bases from V and 5 bases from J, with 14 bases in between. Looked up from germline, CDR1 is KGHSH and CDR2 is LQKENI. The CDR3 extends over 16 amino acids. CDR3: CASSPPGSLVHQPQHF. The CDR3 coding sequence is TGTGCCAGCTCACCACCGGGCAGTCTCGTTCATCAGCCCCAGCATTTT.

The chain uses TRBV5-1 and TRBJ2-2; the D gene is possibly TRBD1 (5 bases). The V end lost 5 bases, the J end lost 0 bases, and 5 bases lay between the germline ends. Germline V lookup: CDR1 SGHRS, CDR2 YFSETQ. The CDR3 covers 13 residues. CDR3 sequence (DNA): TGCGCCAGCAGGGACACGAACACCGGGGAGCTGTTTTTT. Protein sequence: CASRDTNTGELFF.

The chain has TRBV12-5 and TRBJ2-3; 7 bases line up with TRBD1. Per the germline V gene, CDR1 is LGHNT and CDR2 is FRNRAP. V was clipped by 7 bases and J by 2 bases; unmatched bases: 9. The CDR3 runs 15 residues. The CDR3 region has the DNA TGTGCTAGTGCTCTTCGCGGACAGGTCACAGATACGCAGTATTTT. It is translated as CASALRGQVTDTQYF.

The genes are TRBV19 and TRBJ1-6; 11 bases map to TRBD1. Germline assignment: CDR1 LNHDA and CDR2 SQIVND (reference sequence). J lost 9 bases, V lost 6 bases, and 4 bases had no gene match. CDR3 length equals 14 residues. The CDR3 loop reads CASRRTGGGSPLHF. The CDR3 nucleotides read TGTGCCAGTAGAAGGACAGGGGGCGGTTCACCCCTCCACTTT.

This rearrangement joins TRBV11-1 to TRBJ2-7; possibly TRBD1 for D (7 bases). V gave up 5 bases and J gave up 2 bases, with 16 bases separating them. The CDR3 loop spans 15 amino acids. CDR1 is SGHAT and CDR2 is FQDESV in the germline V gene (reference sequence). The CDR3 spells CASSGQGERAYEQYF. CDR3 nucleotides: TGTGCCAGCAGCGGCCAGGGGGAGCGGGCCTACGAGCAGTACTTC. Drawing the rest from reference TRBV11-1 and TRBJ2-7, the complete variable domain is EAEVAQSPRYKITEKSQAVAFWCDPISGHATLYWYRQILGQGPELLVQFQDESVVDDSQLPKDRFSAERLKGVDSTLKIQPAELGDSAMYLCASSGQGERAYEQYFGPGTRLTVT.

This clone occurred once. The chain combines TRBV7-8 with TRBJ2-3, with 7 positions matching TRBD1. CDR3 length equals 16 residues. Germline lookup yields CDR1 SGHVS and CDR2 FQNEAQ. V lost 5 bases and J lost 3; bases outside the gene matches: 11. In DNA, the CDR3 is TGTGCCAGCAGCGCAAAGACAGGGTTCGGGACAGATACGCAGTATTTT. Protein product: CASSAKTGFGTDTQYF.

Here the CDR3 reads CATSGQGRKAGGPNTGELFF. CDR3 in DNA: TGTGCCACCAGTGGTCAGGGAAGAAAAGCGGGAGGGCCCAACACCGGGGAGCTGTTTTTT. The chain couples TRBV24-1 to TRBJ2-2; 10 nucleotides align to TRBD2. V was pared by 5 bases and J by 2 bases, with 16 bases of the junction left unmatched. There are 20 residues in the CDR3. The V gene's germline CDR1 is KGHDR and CDR2 SFDVKD.

The V and J genes are TRBV9 and TRBJ1-1; D is possibly TRBD1 (5 bases). This CDR3 spans 13 amino acids. In germline, CDR1 is SGDLS, CDR2 YYNGEE. Trimming cost V 4 bases and J 10 bases, with 17 bases left between them. The DNA of the CDR3 is TGTGCCAGCAGCCCCAGGGAGGGGATCGGAGCTTTCTTT. It yields the protein CASSPREGIGAFF.

The rearrangement uses TRBV20-1 and TRBJ2-1; D remains ambiguous. The CDR3 has 10 amino acids. With 3 bases removed from V and 7 bases from J, the gap between germline ends came to 4 bases. Germline assignment: CDR1 DFQATT and CDR2 SNEGSKA (reference sequence). CDR3 amino acids: CSARQNEQFF. In nucleotides, the CDR3 is TGCAGTGCTAGGCAGAATGAGCAGTTCTTC.

J is TRBJ1-1 and V is TRBV2; D unclear. V lost 6 bases and J 0 bases, leaving 11 bases between the germline ends. CDR3 length: 14 residues. Germline V gene lookup returns CDR1 SNHLY and CDR2 FYNNEI. This CDR3 is CASRAGLMNTEAFF. The CDR3 region has the DNA TGTGCCAGCAGGGCAGGCCTCATGAACACTGAAGCTTTCTTT.

The chain couples TRBV5-5 to TRBJ2-5; D gene unclear. The CDR3 has 13 residues. The germline V gene encodes CDR1 SGHKS and CDR2 YYEKEE (reference sequence). V was pared by 6 bases and J by 5 bases, with 14 bases between. DNA of the CDR3: TGTGCCAGCACCAAACTCGTCGGGGAGACCCAGTACTTC. The encoded protein is CASTKLVGETQYF.

The chain recombines TRBV4-1 with TRBJ1-2, with D unclear. Trimming took off 2 bases at V and 3 bases at J, with 13 bases between the two ends. Germline-derived CDR1 and CDR2 are MGHRA and YSYEKL. CDR3 size: 15 residues. The CDR3 loop is CASSQQSALDYGYTF. CDR3 in DNA: TGCGCCAGCAGCCAACAATCTGCATTAGACTATGGCTACACCTTC.

The rearrangement joins TRBV11-1 to TRBJ1-3; TRBD1 matches at 7 bases. This CDR3 has 16 amino acids. CDR1 and CDR2 from the germline V gene are SGHAT and FQDESV (reference sequence). With V trimmed by 2 bases and J by 3 bases, 7 bases remained unmatched. CDR3 DNA: TGTGCCAGCAGCTTACGACAGGGAACATATGGAAACACCATATATTTT. Translation: CASSLRQGTYGNTIYF.

The chain has TRBV5-6 and TRBJ1-2; 10 bases fit TRBD1. Per the germline V gene, CDR1 is SGHDT and CDR2 is YYEEEE. With V trimmed by 4 bases and J by 12 bases, 12 bases remained unmatched. There are 14 residues in the CDR3. CDR3 coding DNA: TGTGCCAGCAGCGCCGTGGGGGGACAGGGGAGCAACACCTTC. This sequence encodes CASSAVGGQGSNTF.

The chain uses TRBV7-9 and TRBJ1-4; no clear D gene. The CDR3 contains 14 residues. Germline V gene data show CDR1 as SEHNR and CDR2 as FQNEAQ (reference sequence). V was cut by 1 base and J by 10 bases, with 13 bases left in between. The CDR3 sequence is CASSLGERSRKLFF. The CDR3 DNA reads as TGTGCCAGCAGCTTAGGCGAGCGTTCGCGAAAACTGTTTTTT.

V gene TRBV18 combines with J gene TRBJ1-1, with TRBD1 matching over 8 bases. Germline V lookup: CDR1 KGHSH, CDR2 LQKENI. CDR3 length: 15 amino acids. The trim removed 0 bases at V and 4 bases at J, leaving 4 bases unmatched. CDR3 nucleotides: TGTGCCAGCTCACCACCGACAGGGGTTTTCACTGAAGCTTTCTTT. The encoded protein is CASSPPTGVFTEAFF.

The V gene is TRBV5-8, the J gene TRBJ2-3; D ambiguous. The CDR3 extends over 12 amino acids. V was cut by 5 bases and J by 7 bases, with 11 bases left in between. Looked up from germline, CDR1 is SGHTS and CDR2 is YDEGEE. CDR3: CASRFVEHTQYF. CDR3 nucleotides: TGTGCCAGCAGGTTCGTTGAGCATACGCAGTATTTT. The whole variable domain, remainder taken from reference TRBV5-8 and TRBJ2-3, is EAGVTQSPTHLIKTRGQQATLRCSPISGHTSVYWYQQALGLGLQFLLWYDEGEERNRGNFPPRFSGRQFPNYSSELNVNALELEDSALYLCASRFVEHTQYFGPGTRLTVL.

CDR3 sequence (DNA): TGCGCCAGCAGCCTCCCCGGGTCGGGGACTGAAGCTTTCTTT. It codes for CASSLPGSGTEAFF. The chain joins TRBV4-1 to TRBJ1-1; D gene ambiguous. CDR1 is MGHRA and CDR2 is YSYEKL in the germline V gene. V shed 4 bases and J shed 5 bases, with 14 bases lying between them. The CDR3 totals 14 residues.

The genes are TRBV11-3 and TRBJ2-7; 10 bases fit TRBD2. The V gene end was trimmed by 1 base and the J gene end by 6 bases; junction bases not matched to a gene: 3. Germline V gene lookup returns CDR1 SGHNT and CDR2 YENEEA. This CDR3 comprises 14 residues. The CDR3 reads CASSLVRTSGEQYF. In DNA form, the CDR3 reads TGTGCCAGCAGCTTAGTGCGGACTAGCGGCGAGCAGTACTTC.

This chain links TRBV9 with TRBJ1-1; D is perhaps TRBD1 (6 bases). The CDR3 runs 15 residues. Between the trimmed V and J ends, which lost 3 bases and 3 bases, there was a span of 15 bases. Germline loops: CDR1 SGDLS, CDR2 YYNGEE. The CDR3 loop reads CASSAPGDLDTEAFF. CDR3 in DNA: TGTGCCAGCAGCGCACCAGGGGATCTGGACACTGAAGCTTTCTTT.

The chain links TRBV19 to TRBJ2-3; 8 bases match TRBD2. There are 16 residues in the CDR3. V lost 8 bases and J lost 5; bases outside the gene matches: 15. Germline V gene lookup returns CDR1 LNHDA and CDR2 SQIVND (reference sequence). The CDR3 region has the DNA TGTGCCAGTGCCAACTCCCCGGGGGGGTCGAGAGATACGCAGTATTTT. Translation gives CASANSPGGSRDTQYF.

The chain recombines TRBV9 with TRBJ1-4; maybe TRBD1 (5 bases). The V end lost 0 bases, the J end lost 0 bases, and 9 bases lay between the germline ends. This CDR3 is built from 16 residues. The germline V gene encodes CDR1 SGDLS and CDR2 YYNGEE. CDR3 loop: CASSVGQGTTNEKLFF. In DNA, the CDR3 is TGTGCCAGCAGCGTAGGCCAGGGCACAACTAATGAAAAACTGTTTTTT.

The chain has TRBV6-5 and TRBJ1-1; 12 positions agree with TRBD1. V dropped 8 bases and J dropped 5; count of bases not matched to a gene: 9. The germline gives CDR1 MNHEY, CDR2 SVGAGI. This CDR3 spans 15 amino acids. The CDR3: CASWALGQGATEAFF. DNA of the CDR3: TGTGCCAGCTGGGCCTTGGGACAGGGGGCGACTGAAGCTTTCTTT.

The chain uses TRBV7-9 and TRBJ2-7, with TRBD1 matching over 8 bases. Germline lookup yields CDR1 SEHNR and CDR2 FQNEAQ (reference sequence). The CDR3 extends over 13 amino acids. V shed 6 bases, J shed 9 bases, and the junction held 10 bases outside the gene matches. CDR3 bases: TGTGCCAGCAGTCAGGGGGCCGAGGGGGCGCAGTACTTC. It is translated as CASSQGAEGAQYF. Full variable domain (rest looked up from reference TRBV7-9 and TRBJ2-7): DTGVSQNPRHKITKRGQNVTFRCDPISEHNRLYWYRQTLGQGPEFLTYFQNEAQLEKSRLLSDRFSAERPKGSFSTLEIQRTEQGDSAMYLCASSQGAEGAQYFGPGTRLTVT.

The gene calls are TRBV19 and TRBJ2-5; TRBD1 aligns across 7 bases. CDR1 is LNHDA, CDR2 SQIVND, per germline (reference sequence). V was pared by 4 bases and J by 1 base, with 6 bases of the junction left unmatched. The CDR3 consists of 15 residues. For the CDR3, the DNA is TGTGCCAGTAGTAGCCGGGACAGCCCCCAAGAGACCCAGTACTTC. Its translation: CASSSRDSPQETQYF.

The chain is built from TRBV11-3 and TRBJ2-7, with 14 bases fitting TRBD2. The junction had 8 bases not matched to a gene; V was cut back by 5 bases and J by 2 bases. The CDR3 is 17 residues long. The germline CDR1 and CDR2 sequences are SGHNT and YENEEA. CDR3 in DNA: TGTGCCAGCAGCAAGACTAGCGGGGGGGATAGACCCTACGAGCAGTACTTC. Translating it yields CASSKTSGGDRPYEQYF. The whole variable domain, filled in from reference TRBV11-3 and TRBJ2-7, reads EAGVVQSPRYKIIEKKQPVAFWCNPISGHNTLYWYLQNLGQGPELLIRYENEEAVDDSQLPKDRFSAERLKGVDSTLKIQPAELGDSAVYLCASSKTSGGDRPYEQYFGPGTRLTVT.

The genes are TRBV9 and TRBJ1-4, with 7 nucleotides matching TRBD1. This CDR3 has 16 residues. The germline gives CDR1 SGDLS, CDR2 YYNGEE. V lost 0 bases, J lost 6 bases, and 8 bases stayed unmatched. This chain's CDR3 is CASSVALTGMDEKLFF. DNA for the CDR3: TGTGCCAGCAGCGTAGCTTTGACAGGGATGGATGAAAAACTGTTTTTT.